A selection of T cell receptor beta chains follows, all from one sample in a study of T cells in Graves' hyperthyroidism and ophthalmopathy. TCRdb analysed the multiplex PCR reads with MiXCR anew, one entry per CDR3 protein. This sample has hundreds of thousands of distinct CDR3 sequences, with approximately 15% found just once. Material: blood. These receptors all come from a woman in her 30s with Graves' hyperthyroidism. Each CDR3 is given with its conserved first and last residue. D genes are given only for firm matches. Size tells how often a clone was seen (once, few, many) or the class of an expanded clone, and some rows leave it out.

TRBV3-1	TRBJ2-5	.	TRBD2	CASSQVPGLAGPQETQYF	TGTGCCAGCAGCCAAGTCCCGGGACTAGCGGGCCCCCAAGAGACCCAGTACTTC
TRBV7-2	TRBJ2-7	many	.	CASSLAMAGASYEQYF	TGTGCCAGCAGCTTAGCGATGGCAGGGGCTTCCTACGAGCAGTACTTC
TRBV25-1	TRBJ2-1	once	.	CATSRTAYNEQFF	TGTGCCACCTCGCGGACGGCTTACAATGAGCAGTTCTTC
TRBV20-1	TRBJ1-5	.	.	CSASPGRLSKPQHF	TGCAGTGCATCTCCGGGGCGACTTTCTAAGCCCCAGCATTTT
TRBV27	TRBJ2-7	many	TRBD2	CASSPRYREGSYEQYF	TGTGCCAGCAGCCCTCGGTACCGGGAGGGCTCCTACGAGCAGTACTTC
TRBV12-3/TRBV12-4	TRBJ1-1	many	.	CASSLGQINTEAFF	TGTGCCAGCAGTCTTGGACAGATAAACACTGAAGCTTTCTTT
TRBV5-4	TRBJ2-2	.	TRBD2	CASSHLLREEAGELFF	TGTGCCAGCAGCCACTTGTTGCGGGAGGAGGCGGGGGAGCTGTTTTTT
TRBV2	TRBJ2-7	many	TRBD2	CASSECWTSNCEQYF	TGTGCCAGCAGTGAATGCTGGACTAGCAATTGCGAGCAGTACTTC
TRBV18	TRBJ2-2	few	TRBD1	CASSPVVTGEGGELFF	TGTGCCAGCTCACCAGTCGTCACAGGGGAAGGCGGGGAGCTGTTTTTT
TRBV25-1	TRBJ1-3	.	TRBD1	CASSDRDSGNTIYF	TGTGCCAGCTCTGACAGGGACTCTGGAAACACCATATATTTT
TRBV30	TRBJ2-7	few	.	CAWSVTAGWNEQYF	TGTGCCTGGAGTGTGACCGCGGGGTGGAACGAGCAGTACTTC
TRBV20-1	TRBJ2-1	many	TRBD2	CSASTSGSYNEQFF	TGCAGTGCTAGTACTAGCGGGAGCTACAATGAGCAGTTCTTC
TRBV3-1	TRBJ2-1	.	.	CASSQEDFDFNEQFF	TGTGCCAGCAGCCAAGAAGATTTCGATTTCAATGAGCAGTTCTTC
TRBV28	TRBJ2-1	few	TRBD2	CATQGLAGANEQFF	TGTGCCACCCAGGGACTAGCGGGAGCCAATGAGCAGTTCTTC
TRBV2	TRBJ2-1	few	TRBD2	CASSEKGRGRRLGEQFF	TGTGCCAGCAGTGAGAAGGGTCGCGGGAGGAGACTTGGGGAGCAGTTCTTC
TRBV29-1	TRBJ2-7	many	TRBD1	CSVVGLGQVGYEQYF	TGCAGCGTTGTTGGTCTAGGACAGGTGGGCTACGAGCAGTACTTC
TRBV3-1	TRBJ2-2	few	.	CASSQAQGTGELFF	TGTGCCAGCAGCCAAGCACAGGGCACCGGGGAGCTGTTTTTT
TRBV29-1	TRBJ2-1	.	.	CSVEVPPGGASLGEFF	TGCAGCGTTGAAGTACCTCCCGGGGGAGCTTCCCTAGGGGAGTTCTTC
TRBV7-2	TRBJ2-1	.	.	CASSFNWGSYNEQCF	TGTGCCAGCAGCTTTAACTGGGGGTCCTACAATGAGCAGTGCTTC
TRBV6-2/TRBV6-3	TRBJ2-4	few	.	CASSYSITPGRGLAKNIQYF	TGTGCCAGCAGTTACTCGATAACTCCTGGGAGGGGGCTAGCCAAAAACATTCAGTACTTT
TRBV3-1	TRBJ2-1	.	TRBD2	CASSQRLAGGPGEQFF	TGTGCCAGCAGCCAGCGACTAGCGGGGGGGCCCGGTGAGCAGTTCTTC
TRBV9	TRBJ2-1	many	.	CASSVAGKHNEQFF	TGTGCCAGCAGCGTAGCCGGAAAACACAATGAGCAGTTCTTC
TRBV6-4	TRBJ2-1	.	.	CASSDSPSSYNEQFF	TGTGCCAGCAGTGACTCCCCCAGTAGCTACAATGAGCAGTTCTTC
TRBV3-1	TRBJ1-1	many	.	CASSQVGVNTEAFF	TGTGCCAGCAGCCAAGTTGGGGTGAACACTGAAGCTTTCTTT
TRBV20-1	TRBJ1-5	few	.	CSAQRWGNEPQHF	TGCAGTGCCCAACGGTGGGGGAATGAGCCCCAGCATTTT
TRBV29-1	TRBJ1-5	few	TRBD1	CSVRTGIQPQHF	TGCAGCGTTAGGACAGGGATTCAGCCCCAGCATTTT
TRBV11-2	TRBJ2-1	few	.	CASSWGLTYNEQFF	TGTGCCAGCAGCTGGGGTCTAACCTACAATGAGCAGTTCTTC
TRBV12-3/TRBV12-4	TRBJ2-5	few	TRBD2	CASSSGTSGRAVETQYF	TGTGCCAGCAGTTCCGGGACTAGCGGGAGGGCGGTAGAGACCCAGTACTTC
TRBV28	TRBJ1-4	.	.	CASSFFKGNEKLFF	TGTGCCAGCAGTTTTTTTAAGGGAAATGAAAAACTGTTTTTT
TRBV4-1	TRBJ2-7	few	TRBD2	CASSQGLAGYYEQYF	TGCGCCAGCAGCCAAGGTCTAGCGGGGTACTACGAGCAGTACTTC
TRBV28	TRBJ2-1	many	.	CASSRWTKNNEQFF	TGTGCCAGCAGTAGGTGGACAAAGAACAATGAGCAGTTCTTC
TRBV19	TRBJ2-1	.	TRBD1	CATRPGGLNEQFF	TGTGCCACCAGGCCAGGGGGCTTGAATGAGCAGTTCTTC
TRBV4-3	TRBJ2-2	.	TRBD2	CASSQELLATGELFF	TGCGCCAGCAGCCAGGAGTTACTAGCGACCGGGGAGCTGTTTTTT
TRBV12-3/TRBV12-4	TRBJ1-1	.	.	CASSGVGAFF	TGTGCCAGCAGTGGGGTAGGGGCTTTCTTT
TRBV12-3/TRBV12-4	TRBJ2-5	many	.	CASSLPGETQYF	TGTGCCAGCAGTCTCCCAGGGGAGACCCAGTACTTC
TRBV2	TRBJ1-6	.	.	CASTVEGRNSPLHF	TGTGCCAGCACTGTGGAGGGCCGTAATTCACCCCTCCACTTT
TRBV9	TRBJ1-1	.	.	CASSGGTITGTEAFF	TGTGCCAGCAGCGGAGGGACAATTACGGGCACTGAAGCTTTCTTT
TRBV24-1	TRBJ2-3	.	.	CATSDWGEEGDTQYF	TGTGCCACCAGTGATTGGGGGGAAGAGGGAGATACGCAGTATTTT
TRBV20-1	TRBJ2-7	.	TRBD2	CSAELAVVPYEQYF	TGCAGTGCTGAGCTAGCGGTAGTGCCCTACGAGCAGTACTTC
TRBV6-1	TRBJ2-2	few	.	CAIMPVNTGELFF	TGTGCCATAATGCCAGTAAACACCGGGGAGCTGTTTTTT
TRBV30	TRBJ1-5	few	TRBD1	CAWRGQFDGPQHF	TGTGCCTGGAGGGGACAGTTCGACGGGCCCCAGCATTTT
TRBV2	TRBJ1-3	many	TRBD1	CASIQGALSGNTIYF	TGTGCCAGTATACAGGGGGCTCTTTCTGGAAACACCATATATTTT
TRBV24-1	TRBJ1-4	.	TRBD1	CATSTGASEKLFF	TGTGCCACCAGCACAGGGGCTAGTGAAAAACTGTTTTTT
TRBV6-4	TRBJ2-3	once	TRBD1	CASTEGQGGTDTQYF	TGTGCCAGTACCGAAGGACAGGGCGGCACAGATACGCAGTATTTT
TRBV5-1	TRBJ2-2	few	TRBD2	CAGREKNTGELFF	TGCGCCGGGAGGGAGAAGAACACCGGGGAGCTGTTTTTT
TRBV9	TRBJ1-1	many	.	CASSVAGGHTEAFF	TGTGCCAGCAGCGTAGCGGGGGGGCACACTGAAGCTTTCTTT
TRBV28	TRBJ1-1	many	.	CASRTVHMNTEAFF	TGTGCCAGCAGGACGGTACACATGAACACTGAAGCTTTCTTT
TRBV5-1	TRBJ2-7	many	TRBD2	CASSLGGSASNEQYF	TGCGCCAGCAGCTTGGGCGGGAGTGCAAGCAACGAGCAGTACTTC
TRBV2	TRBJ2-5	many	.	CASSEWMGPETQYF	TGTGCCAGCAGTGAATGGATGGGGCCTGAGACCCAGTACTTC
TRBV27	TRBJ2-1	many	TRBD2	CASSLSGLSNYNEQFF	TGTGCCAGCAGTTTATCGGGACTATCGAACTACAATGAGCAGTTCTTC
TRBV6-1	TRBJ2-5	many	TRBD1	CASRPHRGWQETQYF	TGTGCCAGCAGACCCCACAGGGGCTGGCAAGAGACCCAGTACTTC
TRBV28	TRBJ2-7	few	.	CASSFGGKDEQYF	TGTGCCAGCAGTTTTGGGGGGAAGGACGAGCAGTACTTC
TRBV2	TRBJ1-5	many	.	CASSFWGGTFSNQPQHF	TGTGCCAGCAGTTTCTGGGGGGGGACCTTTAGCAATCAGCCCCAGCATTTT
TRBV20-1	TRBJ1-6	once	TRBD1	CSASRQGAYSPLHF	TGCAGTGCTAGTAGACAGGGGGCTTATTCACCCCTCCACTTT
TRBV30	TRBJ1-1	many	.	CAWGGSGQAFF	TGTGCCTGGGGAGGCTCCGGGCAAGCTTTCTTT
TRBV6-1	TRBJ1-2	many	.	CASSEAGTRNYGYTF	TGTGCCAGCAGTGAAGCCGGGACACGCAACTATGGCTACACCTTC
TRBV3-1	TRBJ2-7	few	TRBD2	CASSQEGGRASEQYF	TGTGCCAGCAGCCAAGAAGGTGGGAGGGCTAGCGAGCAGTACTTC